This entry lists 26 T cell receptor beta chains sequenced from one sample in a study of blood T cell repertoires in COVID-19. Only in-frame clones appear in the TCRdb table, and some are missing; sequencing was by immunoSEQ multiplex PCR. The sample yields around 220,000 clones, approximately 81% seen once. Specimen: peripheral blood. All receptors come from a young man with active or convalescent COVID-19.

V and J are TRBV14 and TRBJ2-2; no firm D call. Germline CDR1 is SGHDN and CDR2 is FVKESK. V dropped 5 bases and J dropped 4 bases, with 5 bases sitting between them. The CDR3 spans 12 residues. The CDR3 reads CASSDFTGELFF. The CDR3, as DNA: TGTGCCAGCAGCGACTTCACCGGGGAGCTGTTTTTT.

This chain uses TRBV19 with TRBJ1-1; D perhaps matches TRBD1 (5 bases). Between the trimmed V and J ends, which lost 5 bases and 1 base, there was a span of 14 bases. The CDR3 sequence is 15 residues long. CDR1 LNHDA and CDR2 SQIVND come from the germline V gene (reference sequence). CDR3 sequence: CASSSPGDPNTEAFF. In DNA, the CDR3 is TGTGCCAGTAGTTCCCCGGGGGACCCGAACACTGAAGCTTTCTTT.

The V gene is TRBV5-1, the J gene TRBJ2-5, with D possibly matching TRBD1 (5 bases). The CDR3 loop spans 16 amino acids. The germline V and J ends were trimmed by 2 bases and 5 bases, with 19 bases remaining between them. Germline V gives CDR1 SGHRS, CDR2 YFSETQ. The CDR3 sequence: CASSFGDTLGAETQYF. Here the CDR3 DNA reads TGCGCCAGCAGCTTCGGCGACACACTTGGGGCGGAGACCCAGTACTTC.

The gene calls are TRBV6-2 or TRBV6-3 and TRBJ2-7, with 12 bases aligning to TRBD1. Germline lookup yields CDR1 MNHEY and CDR2 SVGEGT. With V trimmed by 6 bases and J by 5 bases, 8 bases remained unmatched. The CDR3 is 15 residues long. CDR3 residues: CASSPFGTGGNEQYF. CDR3 sequence (DNA): TGTGCCAGCAGCCCCTTCGGGACAGGGGGCAACGAGCAGTACTTC.

The chain employs TRBV5-1 and TRBJ2-1; D unclear. The CDR3 spans 14 residues. The V gene lost 3 bases and the J gene lost 6 bases, with 13 bases spanning the gap. CDR1 is SGHRS, CDR2 YFSETQ, per germline. For the CDR3, the DNA is TGCGCCAGCAGCTCGGTTAATCTAGGCAATGAGCAGTTCTTC. It encodes CASSSVNLGNEQFF.

This chain links TRBV7-7 with TRBJ2-5; 8 bases fit TRBD1. There are 16 residues in the CDR3. Germline CDR1 reads SSHAT; CDR2 reads FNYEAQ (reference sequence). The junction had 13 bases not matched to a gene; V was cut back by 5 bases and J by 5 bases. CDR3 sequence: CASSTLQGATGETQYF. CDR3 DNA: TGTGCCAGCAGCACTCTCCAGGGGGCCACCGGGGAGACCCAGTACTTC.

The rearrangement joins TRBV19 to TRBJ2-1, with D unclear. Germline CDR1 reads LNHDA; CDR2 reads SQIVND (reference sequence). The V end was cut by 7 bases, the J end by 5 bases, with 15 bases between. CDR3 length: 14 residues. CDR3 amino acids: CASKIGRKDNEQFF. The CDR3 nucleotides read TGTGCCAGTAAAATCGGCAGGAAAGACAATGAGCAGTTCTTC.

To note about this clone: A read error may produce the germline difference seen at one junction end. This chain uses TRBV18 with TRBJ2-3; maybe TRBD2 (8 bases). The CDR3 consists of 14 residues. In germline, CDR1 is KGHSH, CDR2 LQKENI. In DNA form, the CDR3 reads TGTGCCAGCTCACCGGGCGGGAGGACAGGTACGCAGTATTTT. This encodes CASSPGGRTGTQYF.

A few counts support this clone. The CDR3 protein is CASSLDWGREAFF. CDR3 bases: TGTGCCAGCAGCCTAGACTGGGGCCGTGAAGCTTTCTTT. V gene TRBV7-9 combines with J gene TRBJ1-1; the D gene is possibly TRBD1 (5 bases). CDR1 and CDR2 from the germline V gene are SEHNR and FQNEAQ (reference sequence). Trimming shortened V by 5 bases and J by 7 bases, and 14 bases separated the two germline ends. This CDR3 has 13 residues. Full variable domain (missing parts from reference TRBV7-9 and TRBJ1-1): DTGVSQNPRHKITKRGQNVTFRCDPISEHNRLYWYRQTLGQGPEFLTYFQNEAQLEKSRLLSDRFSAERPKGSFSTLEIQRTEQGDSAMYLCASSLDWGREAFFGQGTRLTVV.

This rearrangement joins TRBV20-1 to TRBJ2-1; maybe TRBD2 (6 bases). Germline V gene sequence: CDR1 DFQATT, CDR2 SNEGSKA (reference sequence). Between the trimmed V and J ends, which lost 3 bases and 5 bases, there was a span of 14 bases. This CDR3 has 14 residues. The CDR3 DNA reads TGCAGTGCTAGTTTCTGGCGGGGCAACAATGAGCAGTTCTTC. It translates to CSASFWRGNNEQFF.

The rearrangement joins TRBV19 to TRBJ1-1; D is undetermined. Trimming removed 8 bases at V and 2 bases at J, with 12 bases between. Germline CDR1 LNHDA, CDR2 SQIVND (reference sequence). The CDR3 runs to 13 residues. The CDR3 bases are TGTGCCAGTCACCTCAGGCGAAACACTGAAGCTTTCTTT. Translating it yields CASHLRRNTEAFF.

This clone was counted once. The chain couples TRBV11-2 to TRBJ2-2, with 7 bases that match TRBD2. Looked up from germline, CDR1 is SGHAT and CDR2 is FQNNGV. The CDR3 is made up of 16 amino acids. V shed 1 base, J shed 5 bases, and the junction held 7 bases outside the gene matches. The CDR3 DNA is TGTGCCAGCAGCTTAGGGTGGCGGGAGAGTACCGGGGAGCTGTTTTTT. It encodes CASSLGWRESTGELFF.

The V call is TRBV5-1, the J call TRBJ2-2, with 10 bases identical to TRBD1. J gave up 3 bases and V 4 bases, and 12 bases lay outside the gene matches. Germline V gene sequence: CDR1 SGHRS, CDR2 YFSETQ. The CDR3 consists of 18 residues. CDR3 DNA: TGCGCCAGCAGCCCCTTTGGGGGGGACAGGGGACACACCGGGGAGCTGTTTTTT. It translates to CASSPFGGDRGHTGELFF.

The J gene is TRBJ1-1, the V gene TRBV6-1; a weak D match, TRBD1 (5 bases). There are 16 residues in the CDR3. The germline gives CDR1 MNHNS, CDR2 SASEGT. The V end was cut by 0 bases, the J end by 11 bases, with 22 bases between. The CDR3 coding sequence is TGTGCCAGCAGTGAAGCGCACGAGACAGCCACTCGGTGGGCTTTCTTT. Amino acid sequence: CASSEAHETATRWAFF.

The chain uses TRBV7-2 and TRBJ1-5; 9 bases map to TRBD1. The CDR3 covers 15 residues. The ends lost 5 bases at V and 6 bases at J; junction bases unmatched: 8. Germline V gene lookup returns CDR1 SGHTA and CDR2 FQGNSA. CDR3 amino acids: CASSPTGTGRQPQHF. The DNA of the CDR3 is TGTGCCAGCAGCCCTACCGGGACAGGGCGTCAGCCCCAGCATTTT.

The gene calls are TRBV9 and TRBJ2-3; D may be TRBD1 (7 bases). Germline assignment: CDR1 SGDLS and CDR2 YYNGEE. The CDR3 extends over 15 amino acids. V was shortened by 6 bases and J by 3 bases, with 17 bases between the two germline ends. The CDR3 coding sequence is TGTGCCAGCACTCTGGAGGGGGCCAGGACAGATACGCAGTATTTT. Translation gives CASTLEGARTDTQYF.

This chain uses TRBV5-1 with TRBJ2-3; 9 nucleotides match TRBD1. The CDR3 length is 15 residues. CDR1 is SGHRS and CDR2 is YFSETQ in the germline V gene. The J segment lost 4 bases and the V segment lost 4 bases, leaving 7 bases of the junction unmatched. CDR3 amino acids: CASSRGQGGPDTQYF. For the CDR3, the DNA is TGCGCCAGCAGCAGGGGACAGGGTGGCCCAGATACGCAGTATTTT.

The chain combines TRBV5-1 with TRBJ1-5, with D possibly being TRBD1 (6 bases). The germline V gene encodes CDR1 SGHRS and CDR2 YFSETQ. The CDR3 contains 14 residues. V lost 0 bases and J 6 bases, leaving 10 bases between the germline ends. The CDR3 bases are TGCGCCAGCAGCTTGGAAGCAGGGGTTCAGCCCCAGCATTTT. Residues: CASSLEAGVQPQHF.

In its sample, this clone was seen a few times. CDR3 nucleotides: TGCGCCAGCAGCCAACAGCTATCGGTAGCCGATTCACCCCTCCACTTT. Its protein is CASSQQLSVADSPLHF. The chain uses TRBV4-3 and TRBJ1-6; D is undetermined. The CDR3 spans 16 residues. With 2 bases removed from V and 8 bases from J, the gap between germline ends came to 16 bases. The V gene's germline CDR1 is LGHNA and CDR2 YSLEER.

V gene TRBV7-2 combines with J gene TRBJ1-5; D call uncertain. V gave up 5 bases and J gave up 7 bases, with 15 bases separating them. Germline V gene sequence: CDR1 SGHTA, CDR2 FQGNSA. The CDR3 consists of 14 residues. CDR3 nucleotides: TGTGCCAGCAGCCTACCCCACCTCGGGCAGCCCCAGCATTTT. This codes for CASSLPHLGQPQHF.

V is TRBV7-2 and J is TRBJ1-1; 7 bases align to TRBD1. V shed 4 bases and J 5 bases; nucleotides not matched to a gene: 4. Germline V gene sequence: CDR1 SGHTA, CDR2 FQGNSA. The CDR3 has 13 amino acids. The CDR3, as DNA: TGTGCCAGCAGCTCAATGACAGGGACTGAAGCTTTCTTT. Its protein is CASSSMTGTEAFF.

This rearrangement joins TRBV29-1 to TRBJ1-6, with D perhaps matching TRBD1 (5 bases). The CDR3 covers 13 residues. Germline V gene data show CDR1 as SQVTM and CDR2 as ANQGSEA. Trimming took off 3 bases at V and 7 bases at J, with 10 bases between the two ends. CDR3 in DNA: TGCAGCGTTGAGGTACAGGAGAATTCACCCCTCCACTTT. Amino acid sequence: CSVEVQENSPLHF.

The chain combines TRBV6-2 or TRBV6-3 with TRBJ2-7, with 7 bases lining up with TRBD1. Trimming at V came to 2 bases and at J to 3 bases, leaving 4 bases not matched to a gene. The CDR3 is made up of 14 amino acids. Germline CDR1 is MNHEY and CDR2 is SVGEGT. Here the CDR3 DNA reads TGTGCCAGCAGTTACCGGACAGGATACTACGAGCAGTACTTC. Amino acid sequence: CASSYRTGYYEQYF.

The chain is built from TRBV15 and TRBJ2-1; D possibly corresponds to TRBD2 (5 bases). Trimming shortened V by 1 base and J by 2 bases, and 15 bases separated the two germline ends. The CDR3 has 17 residues. The germline gives CDR1 LNHNV, CDR2 YYDKDF (reference sequence). The CDR3 sequence: CATSRVPGIGAYNEQFF. CDR3 DNA sequence: TGTGCCACCAGCAGAGTACCGGGGATTGGGGCCTACAATGAGCAGTTCTTC. The entire variable domain, with the rest obtained from reference TRBV15 and TRBJ2-1, is as follows: DAMVIQNPRYQVTQFGKPVTLSCSQTLNHNVMYWYQQKSSQAPKLLFHYYDKDFNNEADTPDNFQSRRPNTSFCFLDIRSPGLGDTAMYLCATSRVPGIGAYNEQFFGPGTRLTVL.

The table lists this clone with a count of one. The chain combines TRBV27 with TRBJ1-2; D might be TRBD1 (6 bases). Between the trimmed V and J ends, which lost 10 bases and 1 base, there was a span of 22 bases. The germline V gene has CDR1 MNHEY and CDR2 SMNVEV (reference sequence). This CDR3 contains 16 residues. In nucleotides, the CDR3 is TGTGCCACCAGCACAAGGGGGACAACAAATAACTATGGCTACACCTTC. It translates to CATSTRGTTNNYGYTF.

V usage is TRBV5-4 and J usage is TRBJ2-3; perhaps TRBD1 as D (5 bases). The germline V gene has CDR1 SGHNT and CDR2 YYREEE (reference sequence). V lost 5 bases and J 1 base, leaving 14 bases between the germline ends. The CDR3 totals 15 residues. The CDR3 nucleotides read TGTGCCAGCAGTACACAGGTTACTGGCACAGATACGCAGTATTTT. As protein: CASSTQVTGTDTQYF.